This TCR beta chain was retrieved from a study of shared clonotypes between healthy human individuals. The study, taken as a whole, reports: Sampling involved blood alone; tissue repertoires likely differ. For naive CD4 cells, roughly 4.6% of clonotypes were shared across a handful of donors.

A word on this clone: Its antigen remains unidentified.

Looked up from germline, CDR1 is MNHEY and CDR2 is SVGAGI. This CDR3 is 15 amino acids long. V shed 0 bases and J 5 bases; nucleotides not matched to a gene: 6. Each donor was a Caucasian adult residing in Nashville, Tennessee. Sequenced by immunoSEQ multiplex PCR; TCRdb stores in-frame clones only, minus some. The sample shows 1 million to 1.2 million clones, 70% to 85% of them seen only once. The sequence derives from a man between 18 and 29 years old in good health. Some clones in this sample may be carry-over from other donors' samples. Sequencing input: memory CD4+ T cells from PBMCs. Subset noted: CD45RA-negative fraction. The genes are TRBV6-5 and TRBJ2-7; 8 nucleotides align to TRBD1. CDR3 sequence: CASSYSGTGENEQYF. CDR3 DNA sequence: TGTGCCAGCAGTTACTCGGGGACAGGTGAAAACGAGCAGTACTTC.